The following is a T cell receptor (beta chain) sequence with its context. Trimming took 1 base from V and 4 from J; bases not matched to a gene: 9. CDR3 size: 16 residues. The germline gives CDR1 KGHSH, CDR2 LQKENI. Data came from immunoSEQ multiplex PCR; TCRdb stores just in-frame clones and leaves some out. The sample contains tens of thousands of clones, around 90% of which appear only once. These data come from a study of blood T cell repertoires in COVID-19. This sequence originates from a man in his forties or fifties with acute or convalescent COVID-19. The chain couples TRBV18 to TRBJ2-5; 7 bases match TRBD1. The sequencing input was peripheral blood. The CDR3 is CASSPRVIGGGETQYF. The CDR3 bases are TGTGCCAGCTCACCACGGGTCATAGGGGGCGGAGAGACCCAGTACTTC.